Following are 12 T cell receptor beta chains from one sample sequenced in a study of blood T cell repertoires in COVID-19. Generated by immunoSEQ multiplex PCR, the TCRdb table keeps only in-frame clones and is missing some. The table records over 60,000 clones, around 80% of them present only once. The sequenced sample consisted of peripheral blood. Receptors originate from a human donor in a cohort sampled during active COVID-19.

The V and J genes are TRBV4-1 and TRBJ2-6; 9 positions match TRBD1. Germline CDR1 and CDR2: MGHRA and YSYEKL. The V segment lost 0 bases and the J segment 3 bases; nucleotides outside the gene matches: 6. The CDR3 spans 18 residues. The CDR3 here is CASSQEGTGSYGANVLTF. DNA for the CDR3: TGCGCCAGCAGCCAAGAGGGGACAGGGAGCTATGGGGCCAACGTCCTGACTTTC.

J is TRBJ1-6 and V is TRBV4-3; 9 bases line up with TRBD1. The CDR3 extends over 14 amino acids. Losses at the gene ends were 4 bases for V and 6 bases for J; bases not matched to a gene: 1. Germline-derived CDR1 and CDR2 are LGHNA and YSLEER. The CDR3 DNA follows: TGCGCCAGCAGCCTGGACAGGGGTAATTCACCCCTCCACTTT. Encoded protein: CASSLDRGNSPLHF.

This rearrangement joins TRBV11-2 to TRBJ2-7, with TRBD2 matching over 8 bases. This CDR3 is built from 17 residues. Germline assignment: CDR1 SGHAT and CDR2 FQNNGV. J lost 2 bases, V lost 3 bases, and 12 bases had no gene match. CDR3 sequence reads: CASSLSGGRLFPYEQYF. The CDR3 bases are TGTGCCAGCAGCTTGAGCGGCGGGAGGCTTTTCCCCTACGAGCAGTACTTC.

The genes are TRBV6-5 and TRBJ2-7, with 8 bases aligning to TRBD1. V dropped 5 bases and J dropped 3; count of bases not matched to a gene: 9. The CDR3 extends over 15 amino acids. Germline lookup yields CDR1 MNHEY and CDR2 SVGAGI. The CDR3 coding sequence is TGTGCCAGCAGTCAGCCAGGACAGGGACTCTACGAGCAGTACTTC. Translated, it gives CASSQPGQGLYEQYF.

This clone appeared a single time. This chain links TRBV5-6 with TRBJ1-1, with TRBD1 matching 8 bases. The CDR3 has 17 residues. Trimming took 2 bases from V and 0 from J; bases not matched to a gene: 9. Per germline, CDR1 SGHDT and CDR2 YYEEEE. CDR3 protein: CASSFGTGGILNTEAFF. CDR3 coding DNA: TGTGCCAGCAGCTTTGGCACAGGGGGTATTCTGAACACTGAAGCTTTCTTT. Variable domain in full (rest from reference TRBV5-6 and TRBJ1-1): DAGVTQSPTHLIKTRGQQVTLRCSPKSGHDTVSWYQQALGQGPQFIFQYYEEEERQRGNFPDRFSGHQFPNYSSELNVNALLLGDSALYLCASSFGTGGILNTEAFFGQGTRLTVV.

The chain combines TRBV5-6 with TRBJ1-2; 7 bases match TRBD1. V lost 4 bases, J lost 2 bases, and 8 bases stayed unmatched. Looked up from germline, CDR1 is SGHDT and CDR2 is YYEEEE. This CDR3 contains 15 residues. CDR3 DNA: TGTGCCAGCAGCCCACTATTACAGGGGAACTATGGCTACACCTTC. Encoded protein: CASSPLLQGNYGYTF. The complete variable domain, with remaining parts taken from reference TRBV5-6 and TRBJ1-2, reads DAGVTQSPTHLIKTRGQQVTLRCSPKSGHDTVSWYQQALGQGPQFIFQYYEEEERQRGNFPDRFSGHQFPNYSSELNVNALLLGDSALYLCASSPLLQGNYGYTFGSGTRLTVV.

This clone qualifies as medium-sized (0.01 to 0.1%). This chain joins TRBV30 and TRBJ1-4; D unclear. Germline V gene data show CDR1 as GTSNPN and CDR2 as SVGIG (reference sequence). The V and J ends lost 2 bases and 0 bases respectively, with 10 bases between them. This CDR3 has 15 amino acids. CDR3 in amino acids: CAWSTNRATNEKLFF. The CDR3 DNA follows: TGTGCCTGGAGTACTAACCGGGCAACTAATGAAAAACTGTTTTTT.

This chain connects TRBV20-1 to TRBJ2-3, with D hard to call. Germline V gene lookup returns CDR1 DFQATT and CDR2 SNEGSKA (reference sequence). Trimming pared 1 base from V and 8 bases from J, leaving 7 bases between. The CDR3 is 11 residues long. The CDR3 sequence: CSARVTRTQYF. The CDR3 coding sequence is TGCAGTGCTAGAGTGACTCGTACGCAGTATTTT.

The V gene is TRBV5-6, the J gene TRBJ2-3, with D hard to call. The CDR3 totals 16 residues. The V and J ends lost 4 bases and 0 bases respectively, with 15 bases between them. Germline lookup yields CDR1 SGHDT and CDR2 YYEEEE. As DNA, the CDR3 is TGTGCCAGCAGCCCAAGCCAGACTGCTAGCACAGATACGCAGTATTTT. Encoded protein: CASSPSQTASTDTQYF.

This clone was counted once. The V and J genes are TRBV30 and TRBJ2-6; D gene unclear. The CDR3 spans 14 residues. V lost 8 bases and J lost 1, with 12 bases in between. Germline CDR1 GTSNPN, CDR2 SVGIG (reference sequence). The CDR3 region has the DNA TGTGCCGGGGTCCTCCCTTCTGGGGCCAACGTCCTGACTTTC. It encodes CAGVLPSGANVLTF.

This rearrangement joins TRBV6-5 to TRBJ2-5; a weak D match, TRBD2 (7 bases). Germline assignment: CDR1 MNHEY and CDR2 SVGAGI. V shed 7 bases and J shed 6 bases, with 15 bases lying between them. The CDR3 runs 13 residues. CDR3 residues: CASTPRGAKTQYF. CDR3 DNA: TGTGCCAGCACCCCCCGGGGGGCAAAGACCCAGTACTTC.

The J gene is TRBJ2-5, the V gene TRBV28; tentatively, D is TRBD1 (6 bases). Germline V CDR1 and CDR2: MDHEN, SYDVKM. Trimming took off 3 bases at V and 5 bases at J, with 10 bases between the two ends. The length of the CDR3 is 13 residues. Written as DNA, the CDR3 is TGTGCCAGCAGTTTGGGGGCGCCGGAGACCCAGTACTTC. Encoded protein: CASSLGAPETQYF.